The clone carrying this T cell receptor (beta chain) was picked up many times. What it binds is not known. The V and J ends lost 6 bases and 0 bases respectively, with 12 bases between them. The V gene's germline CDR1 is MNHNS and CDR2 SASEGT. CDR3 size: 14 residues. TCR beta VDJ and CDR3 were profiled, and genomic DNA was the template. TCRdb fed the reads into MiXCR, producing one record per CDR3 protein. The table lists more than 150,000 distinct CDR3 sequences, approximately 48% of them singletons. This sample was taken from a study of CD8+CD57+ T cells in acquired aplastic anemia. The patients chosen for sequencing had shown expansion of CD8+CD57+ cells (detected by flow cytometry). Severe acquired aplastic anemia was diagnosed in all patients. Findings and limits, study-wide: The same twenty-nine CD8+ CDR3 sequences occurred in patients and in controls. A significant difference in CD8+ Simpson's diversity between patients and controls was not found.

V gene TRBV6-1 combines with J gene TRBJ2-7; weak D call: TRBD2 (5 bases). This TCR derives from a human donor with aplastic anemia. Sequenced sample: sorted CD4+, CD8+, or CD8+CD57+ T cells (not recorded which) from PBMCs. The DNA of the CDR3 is TGTGCCAGCAGACTAGTGCGAAGCTCCTACGAGCAGTACTTC. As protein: CASRLVRSSYEQYF.